Listed below are T cell receptor beta chains from one sample, sequenced in a study of monozygotic twins with cystic fibrosis. Clones were read by immunoSEQ multiplex PCR, and TCRdb kept only the in-frame ones, dropping some. The sample lists over 30,000 clones, about 93% occurring once. Specimen: blood. Receptor source: a boy aged 2 to 10 with cystic fibrosis. CDR3s include the opening cysteine and the closing phenylalanine or tryptophan. D genes are given only for firm matches.

j_call cdr3_length v_call d_call cdr3_aa cdr3_nt
TRBJ1-4 16 TRBV10-3 NA CAISPGEGGPNEKLFF TGTGCCATCAGCCCCGGCGAGGGCGGGCCTAATGAAAAACTGTTTTTT
TRBJ1-3 18 TRBV7-8 NA CASSLRSGQSSSGNTIYF TGTGCCAGCAGCTTACGATCGGGTCAATCCTCCTCTGGAAACACCATATATTTT
TRBJ2-7 14 TRBV7-6 TRBD1 CASSWGQRTYEQYF TGTGCCAGCAGCTGGGGACAGAGAACCTACGAGCAGTACTTC
TRBJ1-1 13 TRBV18 NA CASSPGRGTEAFF TGTGCCAGCTCACCGGGGCGGGGGACTGAAGCTTTCTTT
TRBJ1-2 15 TRBV6-5 NA CASSATPRGGLAGTF TGTGCCAGCAGTGCTACCCCAAGGGGGGGCCTCGCCGGCACCTTC
TRBJ2-7 15 TRBV5-1 NA CASSLVGGLGYEQYF TGCGCCAGCAGCTTGGTTGGGGGCCTGGGATACGAGCAGTACTTC
TRBJ1-5 18 TRBV19 NA CASRAVGFGTLSNQPQHF TGTGCCAGTAGAGCGGTGGGGTTCGGTACCCTTAGCAATCAGCCCCAGCATTTT
TRBJ1-4 16 TRBV4-3 NA CASSQDRWQDNEKLFF TGCGCCAGCAGCCAAGATAGGTGGCAGGACAATGAAAAACTGTTTTTT
TRBJ1-2 13 TRBV6-6 NA CASRASGGQGYTF TGTGCCAGCAGGGCGAGCGGGGGTCAGGGCTACACCTTC
TRBJ1-2 15 TRBV27 NA CASSFTVTDNYGYTF TGTGCCAGCAGTTTTACAGTGACCGATAACTATGGCTACACCTTC
TRBJ1-1 13 TRBV7-8 NA CASSLDVNTEAFF TGTGCCAGCAGCTTAGATGTGAACACTGAAGCTTTCTTT
TRBJ1-5 14 TRBV11-2 NA CASSLDPFSQPQHF TGTGCCAGCAGCTTAGATCCCTTCTCGCAGCCCCAGCATTTT
TRBJ1-1 15 TRBV5-1 NA CASSFSAGTNTEAFF TGCGCCAGCAGCTTTAGCGCGGGAACCAACACTGAAGCTTTCTTT
TRBJ1-2 14 TRBV27 TRBD1 CASSFRTGPYGYTF TGTGCCAGCAGTTTCCGGACAGGACCCTATGGCTACACCTTC